Listed below are T cell receptor beta chains from one sample, sequenced in a study of blood T cell repertoires in COVID-19. Libraries were prepared by immunoSEQ multiplex PCR; TCRdb keeps only in-frame clonotypes and omits some of them. This repertoire shows approximately 330,000 clones, nearly 90% found once; its top ten account for 1%. Input material: peripheral blood. Receptors originate from a woman aged 40 to 50 with COVID-19, enrolled during active disease. Both conserved end residues are part of each CDR3. D genes are given only for firm matches. Some rows have no size entry. The others give once, few or many, or a class for an expanded clone.

abundance	j_gene	d_gene	v_gene	CDR3nt	CDR3aa
few	TRBJ1-5	NA	TRBV6-2/TRBV6-3	TGTGCCAGCAGCCCCAGGGGTCGGGGCAATCAGCCCCAGCATTTT	CASSPRGRGNQPQHF
once	TRBJ2-2	NA	TRBV6-2/TRBV6-3	TGTGCCAGCAGTGACTACAGGAACACCGGGGAGCTGTTTTTT	CASSDYRNTGELFF
NA	TRBJ2-7	NA	TRBV6-5	TGTGCCAGCAGTAGCCCCCGGGACAATTCTCACGAGCAGTACTTC	CASSSPRDNSHEQYF
NA	TRBJ1-2	TRBD1	TRBV15	TGTGCCACCAGCACGGGGACAGGGGGCGACTATGGCTACACCTTC	CATSTGTGGDYGYTF
NA	TRBJ1-2	NA	TRBV30	TGTGCCTGGAGTGTAAAGGCTTCGGGAATTTATGGCTACACCTTC	CAWSVKASGIYGYTF
NA	TRBJ2-7	TRBD1	TRBV6-5	TGTGCCAGCAGAGACAGGGTGGACCTACTGGGCCACTTC	CASRDRVDLLGHF
NA	TRBJ1-5	NA	TRBV5-1	TGCGCCAGCAGCTTAGGCGGGTCACAGCAGCCCCAGCATTTT	CASSLGGSQQPQHF
NA	TRBJ1-1	NA	TRBV6-5	TGTGCCAGCAGTTACGGCCCAGGGGCGAACACTGAAGCTTTCTTT	CASSYGPGANTEAFF
NA	TRBJ1-5	TRBD1	TRBV10-3	TGTGCCATTTCAGGGGGCGAGAGCAATCAGCCCCAGCATTTT	CAISGGESNQPQHF
NA	TRBJ2-7	TRBD1	TRBV4-3	TGCGCCAGCAGCCAAGACGGGACAGGGTACTACGAGCAGTACTTC	CASSQDGTGYYEQYF
NA	TRBJ1-2	NA	TRBV28	TGTGCCAGCAGTCCTTACCAGAACTATGGCTACACCTTC	CASSPYQNYGYTF
NA	TRBJ1-4	TRBD1	TRBV9	TGTGCCAGCAGCGTAGACAGGGGGATATGGGATGAAAAACTGTTTTTT	CASSVDRGIWDEKLFF
NA	TRBJ2-3	NA	TRBV7-2	TGTGCCAGCAGCCTTCGGGGGGCCAACACAGATACGCAGTATTTT	CASSLRGANTDTQYF
once	TRBJ1-2	NA	TRBV28	TGTGCCAGCAGCCTGGGAGGGGAATATAACTATGGCTACACCTTC	CASSLGGEYNYGYTF
NA	TRBJ1-1	NA	TRBV5-1	TGCGCCAGCAGCGCAGGGTTTACCAACACTGAAGCTTTCTTT	CASSAGFTNTEAFF
NA	TRBJ1-1	NA	TRBV12-3/TRBV12-4	TGTGCCAGCAGTTTGACGGGGAGGACTGAAGCTTTCTTT	CASSLTGRTEAFF
NA	TRBJ2-2	NA	TRBV27	TGTGCCAGCAGTTTTTCCAGCACCGGGGAGCTGTTTTTT	CASSFSSTGELFF
NA	TRBJ1-6	TRBD1	TRBV7-3	TGTGCCAGCAGCTTAACCGGGACAGGGTCCTCACCCCTCCACTTT	CASSLTGTGSSPLHF
NA	TRBJ2-1	NA	TRBV18	TGTGCCAGCTCACCGATTCGGCAGGGCAATGAGCAGTTCTTC	CASSPIRQGNEQFF
NA	TRBJ2-1	TRBD1	TRBV13	TGTGCCAGCAGCTTAAGGTTCGGGACAGGGCCCGACATGGGGCACAATGAGCAGTTCTTC	CASSLRFGTGPDMGHNEQFF
NA	TRBJ1-2	NA	TRBV7-9	TGTGCCAGCAGCACCCCCTATGAGGCTAACTATGGCTACACCTTC	CASSTPYEANYGYTF
NA	TRBJ2-1	NA	TRBV5-1	TGCGCCAGCAGCGACCAGGCCCACAATGAGCAGTTCTTC	CASSDQAHNEQFF
NA	TRBJ2-7	NA	TRBV7-2	TGTGCCAGCAGCTTAGCGTCGGGGGATTTGGGCTACGAGCAGTACTTC	CASSLASGDLGYEQYF
NA	TRBJ1-1	NA	TRBV9	TGTGCCAGCAGCGTAGATCAGAACACTGAAGCTTTCTTT	CASSVDQNTEAFF
NA	TRBJ2-2	NA	TRBV18	TGTGCCAGCTCACGACTAGAGGTCCCCGGGGAGCTGTTTTTT	CASSRLEVPGELFF
NA	TRBJ1-1	TRBD1	TRBV6-2/TRBV6-3	TGTGCCAGCAGTTACCCGACAGGGGGAGTATCTGAAGCTTTCTTT	CASSYPTGGVSEAFF
NA	TRBJ2-3	NA	TRBV27	TGTGCCAGCAGTTTATCCAAACACACAGATACGCAGTATTTT	CASSLSKHTDTQYF
NA	TRBJ1-5	NA	TRBV10-3	TGTGCCATCAAAGGAGCAATCGGGGATCAGCCCCAGCATTTT	CAIKGAIGDQPQHF
NA	TRBJ2-7	NA	TRBV28	TGTGCCAGGGAACTGAGGGAGTACTTC	CARELREYF
NA	TRBJ1-1	TRBD1	TRBV29-1	TGCAGCGTTATCGGACAGGGGGATGAAGCTTTCTTT	CSVIGQGDEAFF
NA	TRBJ2-5	TRBD1	TRBV5-1	TGCGCCAGCAGCCTCAACACAGGGGGGACGGAGACCCAGTACTTC	CASSLNTGGTETQYF
NA	TRBJ1-3	NA	TRBV6-5	TGTGCCAGCCCAAGCACCGCCTCTGGAAACACCATATATTTT	CASPSTASGNTIYF
few	TRBJ1-5	NA	TRBV5-8	TGTGCCAGCAGCTTGGAGGCGGGCCAGGCTAGCAATCAGCCCCAGCATTTT	CASSLEAGQASNQPQHF
NA	TRBJ2-7	NA	TRBV7-6	TGTGCCAGCAGTAGTAATGTCCCCCAGGGGTTTGGGGCCTACGAGCAGTACTTC	CASSSNVPQGFGAYEQYF
NA	TRBJ2-1	TRBD2	TRBV6-5	TGTGCCAGCCTCCTGGCGGGGGGTTACAATGAGCAGTTCTTC	CASLLAGGYNEQFF
NA	TRBJ1-1	NA	TRBV9	TGTGCCAGCAGCGTAGCGAGCGGGCAGCCCTTTCGCACTGAAGCTTTCTTT	CASSVASGQPFRTEAFF
NA	TRBJ1-1	NA	TRBV18	TGTGCCAGCTCACCACAGGGGTTTAGTGAAGCTTTCTTT	CASSPQGFSEAFF
NA	TRBJ1-1	TRBD1	TRBV27	TGTGCCAGCAGTCTCAGGGGGCTGAACACTGAAGCTTTCTTT	CASSLRGLNTEAFF
NA	TRBJ2-1	NA	TRBV7-2	TGTGCCAGCAGCTTAGGAGGGTCCGCGGGGGCTCCCTTATACAATGAGCAGTTCTTC	CASSLGGSAGAPLYNEQFF